This entry lists 7 T cell receptor beta chains sequenced from one sample in a study of cytomegalovirus exposure and HLA in healthy donors. Data came from immunoSEQ multiplex PCR; TCRdb stores just in-frame clones and leaves some out. Of 110,000 to 150,000 clones in the sample, around nine tenths were seen once. The specimen sequenced was PBMCs. The receptors were sampled from a woman aged 18-29 years in good health and CMV-seropositive.

V usage is TRBV6-4 and J usage is TRBJ2-2; maybe TRBD2 (6 bases). With 6 bases removed from V and 4 bases from J, the gap between germline ends came to 15 bases. The CDR3 sequence is 15 residues long. The V gene's germline CDR1 is MRHNA and CDR2 SNTAGT. The CDR3 spells CASRGDSGTTGELFF. As DNA, the CDR3 is TGTGCCAGCAGAGGGGACTCCGGGACCACCGGGGAGCTGTTTTTT.

The chain joins TRBV6-1 to TRBJ1-6; weak D call: TRBD1 (6 bases). CDR1 and CDR2 (germline): MNHNS, SASEGT. The CDR3 spans 15 residues. The V and J ends lost 5 bases and 8 bases respectively, with 16 bases between them. This CDR3 is CASSPGTLRDSPLHF. The CDR3 DNA follows: TGTGCCAGCAGTCCCGGGACACTTCGGGATTCACCCCTCCACTTT.

The gene calls are TRBV9 and TRBJ2-6; 8 positions match TRBD1. The CDR3 extends over 17 amino acids. From germline, CDR1 is SGDLS and CDR2 YYNGEE. V lost 5 bases to trimming and J lost 2 bases; unmatched junction nucleotides: 9. The CDR3 spells CASRNRDRTTGANVLTF. In nucleotides, the CDR3 is TGTGCCAGCAGAAATAGGGACAGGACTACTGGGGCCAACGTCCTGACTTTC.

J is TRBJ2-7 and V is TRBV4-2, with 13 positions matching TRBD2. The CDR3 is made up of 16 amino acids. V lost 0 bases, J lost 3 bases, and 2 bases stayed unmatched. From germline, CDR1 is LGHNA and CDR2 YNFKEQ. This chain's CDR3 is CASSQDRTSGGYEQYF. CDR3 sequence (DNA): TGTGCCAGCAGCCAAGATAGGACTAGCGGGGGCTACGAGCAGTACTTC.

The V and J genes are TRBV5-8 and TRBJ1-4, with 8 bases aligning to TRBD1. J gave up 3 bases and V 4 bases, and 5 bases lay outside the gene matches. CDR3 length: 15 amino acids. Germline V gives CDR1 SGHTS, CDR2 YDEGEE. The CDR3 nucleotides are TGTGCCAGCAGCATCGGGACAGGCTCTAATGAAAAACTGTTTTTT. This encodes CASSIGTGSNEKLFF.

The chain links TRBV19 to TRBJ1-1; 9 bases match TRBD1. V was pared by 4 bases and J by 0 bases, with 9 bases of the junction left unmatched. The CDR3 length is 17 residues. In germline, CDR1 is LNHDA, CDR2 SQIVND (reference sequence). CDR3 sequence reads: CASSRGPQGALNTEAFF. CDR3 DNA: TGTGCCAGTAGTAGGGGGCCACAGGGGGCTCTGAACACTGAAGCTTTCTTT.

This clone was found a few times. This chain joins TRBV6-6 and TRBJ1-6; the D is unclear. V gave up 6 bases and J gave up 6 bases, with 9 bases separating them. The CDR3 runs 13 residues. Germline lookup yields CDR1 MNHNY and CDR2 SVGAGI (reference sequence). The CDR3 reads CASRNGPNSPLHF. DNA for the CDR3: TGTGCCAGCAGGAACGGTCCTAATTCACCCCTCCACTTT.